Presented here are 25 T cell receptor beta chains from one specimen sequenced in a study of blood T cell repertoires in COVID-19 (dated by TCRdb to the early 2020s). Library preparation was by the immunoSEQ multiplex PCR assay. Imported from immuneACCESS, the table was reduced by TCRdb to in-frame sequences with V and J called. These copies leave out some clones; in studies compared against another copy, an unresolved V gene accounts for under half, and the cause of the remainder is not known. This sample has a few hundred thousand clones in its table, and roughly nine tenths of those were observed once. The top ten hold under 6.5% of the sample. The sample was peripheral blood. The receptor source for this set is a man aged 55 to 69 with acute or convalescent COVID-19.

The genes are TRBV7-2 and TRBJ1-2; TRBD1 aligns across 7 bases. The J segment lost 2 bases and the V segment lost 2 bases, leaving 5 bases of the junction unmatched. Germline values: CDR1 SGHTA, CDR2 FQGNSA. CDR3 length: 15 amino acids. In DNA, the CDR3 is TGTGCCAGCAGCTTAACATCGACAGGGAACTATGGCTACACCTTC. Its protein product is CASSLTSTGNYGYTF. The variable domain in full, completed from reference TRBV7-2 and TRBJ1-2, reads GAGVSQSPSNKVTEKGKDVELRCDPISGHTALYWYRQSLGQGLEFLIYFQGNSAPDKSGLPSDRFSAERTGGSVSTLTIQRTQQEDSAVYLCASSLTSTGNYGYTFGSGTRLTVV.

The rearrangement joins TRBV19 to TRBJ2-2; 9 bases line up with TRBD2. V lost 9 bases, J lost 4 bases, and 9 bases stayed unmatched. This CDR3 is 15 amino acids long. Germline V gene sequence: CDR1 LNHDA, CDR2 SQIVND (reference sequence). The CDR3 loop is CASYSGSVPTGELFF. CDR3 sequence (DNA): TGTGCCAGCTATAGCGGGAGTGTTCCCACCGGGGAGCTGTTTTTT.

The genes are TRBV19 and TRBJ1-5, with 8 positions matching TRBD1. Germline CDR1 and CDR2: LNHDA and SQIVND (reference sequence). This CDR3 is 17 amino acids long. V shed 7 bases, J shed 3 bases, and the junction held 14 bases outside the gene matches. This chain's CDR3 is CASTHGPGQEYNQPQHF. DNA of the CDR3: TGTGCCAGTACCCATGGACCGGGACAGGAGTACAATCAGCCCCAGCATTTT.

The V call is TRBV7-2, the J call TRBJ2-2; D perhaps matches TRBD2 (6 bases). V lost 5 bases and J 2 bases, leaving 15 bases between the germline ends. The CDR3 spans 16 residues. Germline CDR1 and CDR2: SGHTA and FQGNSA. CDR3 residues: CASSENGGSNTGELFF. The CDR3 DNA reads as TGTGCCAGCAGCGAAAACGGGGGTAGTAACACCGGGGAGCTGTTTTTT. The full variable domain, in which reference TRBV7-2 and TRBJ2-2 provide the parts outside the CDR3, is GAGVSQSPSNKVTEKGKDVELRCDPISGHTALYWYRQSLGQGLEFLIYFQGNSAPDKSGLPSDRFSAERTGGSVSTLTIQRTQQEDSAVYLCASSENGGSNTGELFFGEGSRLTVL.

J is TRBJ2-5 and V is TRBV3-1 (or the pseudogene TRBV3-2); 7 nucleotides agree with TRBD2. J was trimmed by 10 bases and V by 3 bases; bases with no gene match: 8. Per the germline V gene, CDR1 is LGHDT and CDR2 is YNNKEL (reference sequence). This CDR3 comprises 13 residues. For the CDR3, the DNA is TGTGCCAGCAGCCACGCGGGAGAAGGGGACCAGTACTTC. Encoded protein: CASSHAGEGDQYF.

Written as DNA, the CDR3 is TGTGCCAGCAGCGTAGGGCCCATGGGCCCCGGGGAGCTGTTTTTT. The encoded protein is CASSVGPMGPGELFF. The chain carries TRBV9 and TRBJ2-2; D gene uncertain. CDR1 and CDR2 from the germline V gene are SGDLS and YYNGEE. The V and J ends lost 0 bases and 6 bases respectively, with 12 bases between them. CDR3 length: 15 residues.

This clone showed up just a few times. The rearrangement links TRBV18 to TRBJ2-7; 7 nucleotides agree with TRBD2. V shed 0 bases and J 5 bases; nucleotides not matched to a gene: 10. This CDR3 region has 16 residues. Germline CDR1 is KGHSH and CDR2 is LQKENI. CDR3 loop: CASSPPTRGRGNEQYF. The DNA of the CDR3 is TGTGCCAGCTCACCACCAACGCGGGGGAGAGGCAACGAGCAGTACTTC. Looking up the rest from reference TRBV18 and TRBJ2-7 gives the full variable domain: NAGVMQNPRHLVRRRGQEARLRCSPMKGHSHVYWYRQLPEEGLKFMVYLQKENIIDESGMPKERFSAEFPKEGPSILRIQQVVRGDSAAYFCASSPPTRGRGNEQYFGPGTRLTVT.

This clone has more than one count but fewer than ten. The chain employs TRBV19 and TRBJ1-2; weak D call: TRBD1 (5 bases). The CDR3 has 15 amino acids. V shed 5 bases and J shed 0 bases, with 13 bases lying between them. Germline CDR1 is LNHDA and CDR2 is SQIVND (reference sequence). The CDR3 coding sequence is TGTGCCAGTAGTGAACAGGCCTTAGCTAACTATGGCTACACCTTC. It specifies CASSEQALANYGYTF.

The V gene is TRBV7-2, the J gene TRBJ1-1; TRBD1 agrees at 10 bases. The CDR3 is 16 residues long. After removal of 4 bases from V and 1 base from J, the junction contained 6 bases not matched to a gene. Germline V gives CDR1 SGHTA, CDR2 FQGNSA. CDR3 protein: CASSYSGTGANTEAFF. The DNA for the CDR3 is TGTGCCAGCAGCTACTCCGGGACAGGGGCGAACACTGAAGCTTTCTTT.

Only one count was recorded for this clone. The chain joins TRBV18 to TRBJ2-3; 8 nucleotides match TRBD1. CDR1 is KGHSH, CDR2 LQKENI, per germline. This CDR3 has 15 residues. Trimming cost V 3 bases and J 4 bases; bases outside gene matches: 6. Written as DNA, the CDR3 is TGTGCCAGCTCACCCAAGACAGGGGTTGCAGATACGCAGTATTTT. Its protein is CASSPKTGVADTQYF.

The chain has TRBV19 and TRBJ1-5; 8 bases line up with TRBD1. V lost 5 bases to trimming and J lost 6 bases; unmatched junction nucleotides: 12. The germline V gene encodes CDR1 LNHDA and CDR2 SQIVND (reference sequence). The CDR3 has 16 residues. The DNA of the CDR3 is TGTGCCAGTAGTGCCTCCCGGACAGGGAGCGGTCAGCCCCAGCATTTT. Its translation: CASSASRTGSGQPQHF.

V and J are TRBV6-5 and TRBJ2-7; 10 bases are shared with TRBD1. CDR3 length: 14 residues. CDR1 is MNHEY and CDR2 is SVGAGI in the germline V gene. The junction had 4 bases not matched to a gene; V was cut back by 5 bases and J by 3 bases. CDR3 sequence (DNA): TGTGCCAGCAGTCGGACAGGGGGTATCTACGAGCAGTACTTC. It is translated as CASSRTGGIYEQYF.

The CDR3 sequence: CASSWGGPNTGELFF. In DNA, the CDR3 is TGTGCCAGCAGCTGGGGGGGCCCTAACACCGGGGAGCTGTTTTTT. The chain has TRBV11-1 and TRBJ2-2; tentative D call: TRBD2 (7 bases). The germline V gene encodes CDR1 SGHAT and CDR2 FQDESV (reference sequence). This CDR3 spans 15 amino acids. Trimming left V 4 bases short and J 2 bases short, with 11 bases between.

The V gene is TRBV27, the J gene TRBJ2-7, with 8 bases that match TRBD2. The germline CDR1 and CDR2 sequences are MNHEY and SMNVEV (reference sequence). This CDR3 is built from 16 residues. Losses at the gene ends were 5 bases for V and 3 bases for J; bases not matched to a gene: 12. The CDR3 spells CASSPTPASGFYEQYF. CDR3 nucleotides: TGTGCCAGCAGTCCCACCCCGGCTAGCGGGTTCTACGAGCAGTACTTC.

The CDR3 loop is CASSPDRGYYEQYF. The CDR3 region has the DNA TGTGCCAGCAGCCCCGACAGGGGCTACTACGAGCAGTACTTC. The J gene is TRBJ2-7, the V gene TRBV6-5; 8 bases are shared with TRBD1. CDR3 length: 14 residues. Trimming took 6 bases from V and 3 from J; bases not matched to a gene: 7. Germline CDR1 reads MNHEY; CDR2 reads SVGAGI.

J is TRBJ2-1 and V is TRBV20-1, with a weak D call TRBD2 (6 bases). With 3 bases removed from V and 3 bases from J, the gap between germline ends came to 9 bases. The CDR3 loop spans 13 amino acids. CDR1 DFQATT and CDR2 SNEGSKA come from the germline V gene (reference sequence). Here the CDR3 DNA reads TGCAGTGCTAGTGTTAGCGGCTACAATGAGCAGTTCTTC. Translation gives CSASVSGYNEQFF.

The chain carries TRBV29-1 and TRBJ2-3; 9 bases agree with TRBD2. From germline, CDR1 is SQVTM and CDR2 ANQGSEA. This CDR3 is built from 19 residues. Trimming removed 1 base from V and 4 bases from J; junction bases left unmatched: 18. CDR3 residues: CSVEAMIASGISSPDTQYF. Written as DNA, the CDR3 is TGCAGCGTTGAAGCTATGATCGCTAGCGGGATCTCTTCCCCAGATACGCAGTATTTT.

The J gene is TRBJ2-1, the V gene TRBV6-2 or TRBV6-3; 9 bases line up with TRBD2. Trimming took 3 bases from V and 5 from J; bases not matched to a gene: 14. The CDR3 is 18 amino acids. Germline assignment: CDR1 MNHEY and CDR2 SVGEGT. The CDR3 here is CASSYPRVLAGGNNEQFF. The CDR3 nucleotides are TGTGCCAGCAGTTATCCCCGGGTACTAGCGGGCGGCAACAATGAGCAGTTCTTC.

J is TRBJ1-5 and V is TRBV6-2 or TRBV6-3; 10 nucleotides line up with TRBD1. The length of the CDR3 is 20 residues. CDR1 is MNHEY and CDR2 is SVGEGT in the germline V gene. The V and J ends lost 4 bases and 1 base, in that order; junction bases with no gene match: 16. CDR3 nucleotide sequence: TGTGCCAGCAGTTCCAAAGGGACAGGGGTGTTTGGGTTGAGCAATCAGCCCCAGCATTTT. It is translated as CASSSKGTGVFGLSNQPQHF.

This chain links TRBV28 with TRBJ1-1, with TRBD1 as a possible D gene (5 bases). With 5 bases removed from V and 1 base from J, the gap between germline ends came to 20 bases. From germline, CDR1 is MDHEN and CDR2 SYDVKM. The CDR3 is 17 amino acids. The CDR3 DNA is TGTGCCAGCAGTCGACCCTCCGGTGGGGGGGAGAACACTGAAGCTTTCTTT. Residues: CASSRPSGGGENTEAFF.

There are a few counts of this clone. The J gene is TRBJ2-3, the V gene TRBV5-6; 7 bases are shared with TRBD2. The CDR3 runs to 16 residues. Germline V gives CDR1 SGHDT, CDR2 YYEEEE. V lost 2 bases and J lost 3; bases outside the gene matches: 9. The DNA for the CDR3 is TGTGCCAGCAGCTTAGAATTAAGGGAGGGAACAGATACGCAGTATTTT. This gives the protein CASSLELREGTDTQYF.

The count of this clone is one. The DNA for the CDR3 is TGTGCCAGCAGCGTAGCAGGGTTTGCGAACACCATATATTTT. Amino acid sequence: CASSVAGFANTIYF. The genes are TRBV9 and TRBJ1-3; D is perhaps TRBD1 (5 bases). CDR1 and CDR2 (germline): SGDLS, YYNGEE. Trimming stripped 0 bases from V and 7 bases from J, with 11 bases between. This CDR3 region has 14 residues.

This clone occurred once. The chain has TRBV28 and TRBJ1-2, with D unresolved. Between the trimmed V and J ends, which lost 4 bases and 4 bases, there was a span of 10 bases. The CDR3 is 13 residues long. The germline CDR1 and CDR2 sequences are MDHEN and SYDVKM. The CDR3 nucleotides read TGTGCCAGCAGTTCCCCCAGTCCCTATGGCTACACCTTC. The encoded protein is CASSSPSPYGYTF.

This clone was counted only a few times. The genes are TRBV21-1 and TRBJ1-3. TRBV21-1 is a recognized pseudogene. The CDR3 spans 17 residues. The CDR3, as DNA: TGTGCCAGCAGCAAAGACGGGAGTCCCGTCTCTGGAAACACCATATATTTT. Amino acid sequence: CASSKDGSPVSGNTIYF.

The rearrangement joins TRBV4-2 to TRBJ2-7, with 7 nucleotides matching TRBD2. Trimming took 0 bases from V and 2 from J; bases not matched to a gene: 7. In germline, CDR1 is LGHNA, CDR2 YNFKEQ. The CDR3 covers 16 residues. CDR3 loop: CASSQEASGAPYEQYF. CDR3 coding DNA: TGTGCCAGCAGCCAAGAAGCTAGCGGAGCCCCCTACGAGCAGTACTTC.